This TCR beta chain was profiled in a study of T-cell memory formation after mild COVID-19. On the study more broadly: Clusters of TCRs were largely donor specific.

Overall study results and limits: Contracting CD4+ clones lay largely in CM and EM, with CD8+ ones residing in EMRA. A subset of responding clones appeared in pre-infection memory, suggesting cross-reactive memory joined.

Comment on this clonotype: The target antigen is unknown.

Barcoded TCR alpha and TCR beta cDNA libraries with UMIs came from 5'RACE using constant-segment primers. TCRdb reanalysed the 5' RACE reads using MiXCR and keeps one entry per CDR3 protein. The sample yields some 350,000 distinct CDR3 sequences, approximately 15% seen once. Germline V gene data show CDR1 as SGHRS and CDR2 as YFSETQ. V lost 3 bases and J lost 7; bases outside the gene matches: 14. This CDR3 region has 18 residues. Source material: PBMCs or a T cell subset sorted from them (not recorded which). V gene TRBV5-1 combines with J gene TRBJ1-6; 9 bases are shared with TRBD1. The receptor was derived from a man younger than 35 who had mild COVID-19 (a few samples of this study predate the infection). Cell type and time point are not known. The CDR3 is CASSSGRQGGLSNSPLHF. Here the CDR3 DNA reads TGCGCCAGCAGCTCGGGGAGACAGGGGGGCCTTTCGAATTCACCCCTCCACTTT. Variable domain in full (rest from reference TRBV5-1 and TRBJ1-6): KAGVTQTPRYLIKTRGQQVTLSCSPISGHRSVSWYQQTPGQGLQFLFEYFSETQRNKGNFPGRFSGRQFSNSRSEMNVSTLELGDSALYLCASSSGRQGGLSNSPLHFGNGTRLTVT.